A single sample is the source of the 2 T cell receptor beta chains below, sequenced in a study of blood T cell repertoires in COVID-19. TCRdb's copy holds only in-frame clones and misses some; the assay was immunoSEQ multiplex PCR. This repertoire shows under 250,000 clones, about 83% found once; its top ten account for around 5.5%. Sample: peripheral blood. The source of these receptors is a human donor in a cohort sampled during active COVID-19.

V is TRBV18 and J is TRBJ1-1, with 7 bases that match TRBD1. Germline CDR1 is KGHSH and CDR2 is LQKENI. J gave up 8 bases and V 3 bases, and 15 bases lay outside the gene matches. This CDR3 has 16 amino acids. The CDR3 reads CASSPENAGQKREAFF. The CDR3 nucleotides are TGTGCCAGCTCACCCGAAAACGCGGGACAGAAAAGAGAAGCTTTCTTT. Full variable domain (remainder filled in from reference TRBV18 and TRBJ1-1): NAGVMQNPRHLVRRRGQEARLRCSPMKGHSHVYWYRQLPEEGLKFMVYLQKENIIDESGMPKERFSAEFPKEGPSILRIQQVVRGDSAAYFCASSPENAGQKREAFFGQGTRLTVV.

This clone has just one count. The V and J genes are TRBV24-1 and TRBJ2-2; no reliable D call. The germline V and J ends were trimmed by 4 bases and 0 bases, with 5 bases remaining between them. The germline gives CDR1 KGHDR, CDR2 SFDVKD. The CDR3 has 14 amino acids. In DNA form, the CDR3 reads TGTGCCACCAGTGAAACAGCGAACACCGGGGAGCTGTTTTTT. It codes for CATSETANTGELFF.